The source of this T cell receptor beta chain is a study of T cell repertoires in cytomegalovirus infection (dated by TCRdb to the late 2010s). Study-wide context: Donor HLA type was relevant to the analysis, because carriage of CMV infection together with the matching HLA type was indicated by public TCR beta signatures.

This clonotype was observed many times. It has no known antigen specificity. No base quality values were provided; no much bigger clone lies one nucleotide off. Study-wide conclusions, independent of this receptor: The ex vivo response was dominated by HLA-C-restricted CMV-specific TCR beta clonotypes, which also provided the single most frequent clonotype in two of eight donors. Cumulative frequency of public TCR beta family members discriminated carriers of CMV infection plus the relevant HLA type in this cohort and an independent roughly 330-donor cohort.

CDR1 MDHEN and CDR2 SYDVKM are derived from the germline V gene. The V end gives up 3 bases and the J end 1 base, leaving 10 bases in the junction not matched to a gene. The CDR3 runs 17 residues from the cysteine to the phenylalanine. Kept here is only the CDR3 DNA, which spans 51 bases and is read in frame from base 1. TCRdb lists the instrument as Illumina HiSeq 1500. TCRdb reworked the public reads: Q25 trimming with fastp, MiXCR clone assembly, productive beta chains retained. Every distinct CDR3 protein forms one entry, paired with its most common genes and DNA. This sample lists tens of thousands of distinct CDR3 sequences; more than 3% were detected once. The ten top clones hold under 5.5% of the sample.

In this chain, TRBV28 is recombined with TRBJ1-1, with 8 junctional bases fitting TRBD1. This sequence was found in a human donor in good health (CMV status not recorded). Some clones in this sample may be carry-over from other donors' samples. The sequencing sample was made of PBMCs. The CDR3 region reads CASSFYELGTGNTEAFF. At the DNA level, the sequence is TGTGCCAGCAGTTTCTATGAGTTGGGGACAGGGAACACTGAAGCTTTCTTT.